Described below is a single TCR beta chain sequence and its context. The CDR3 is 14 amino acids. Trimming took 4 bases from V and 3 from J; bases not matched to a gene: 5. The germline V gene has CDR1 SGHDT and CDR2 YYEEEE. The source of the sample is a study of blood T cell repertoires in COVID-19. At the level of the study: The origin of the acute and convalescent COVID-19 samples was the United States, Italy and Spain. Sample material is recorded as cDNA or gDNA derived from T cells, B-cell-depleted T cells, or PBMCs.

How the authors handled the data: Cell counts per sample came from amplifying reference gene primers. The assay was immunoSEQ multiplex PCR, and TCRdb's table has in-frame clones only and misses some. The V and J calls and the clone size are those of that table, but D and trimming were determined from the DNA. The repertoire holds 130,000 or so clones, around 89% seen once, with about 17% in the top ten. The gene calls are TRBV5-6 and TRBJ2-5; TRBD1 matches 8 bases. The receptor was derived from a man aged 50 to 60 with active or convalescent COVID-19. Sequencing was performed on peripheral blood. This CDR3 reads CASSPTGAKETQYF. The DNA of the CDR3 is TGTGCCAGCAGCCCGACAGGGGCTAAAGAGACCCAGTACTTC.